This entry concerns a single T cell receptor beta chain. Per the authors' pipeline: Reference gene primer amplification yielded estimated nucleated cell counts. TCRdb keeps only in-frame clones here, not all; method: immunoSEQ multiplex PCR. V and J calls and clone size are copied from that table; D and trimming were computed from the DNA. The profile covers about 440,000 clones, with around 89% appearing a single time and roughly 4% taken by the ten largest. The CDR3 length is 19 residues. This sample was included in a study of blood T cell repertoires in COVID-19. Turning to the study itself: The origin of the acute and convalescent COVID-19 samples was the United States, Italy and Spain.

The sequencing sample was made of peripheral blood. This TCR was recovered from a woman aged 30 to 39 with acute or convalescent COVID-19. The chain is built from TRBV12-1 and TRBJ2-2; the listed D gene, TRBD1, was not tested against the DNA. TRBV12-1 is a pseudogene locus. CDR3 in DNA: TGTGCCAGCAGCCTGAACTCCGGGACAGGGGATCCCAACACCGGGGAGCTGTTTTTT. This codes for CASSLNSGTGDPNTGELFF.